The 2 T cell receptor beta chains given below trace back to one sample, sequenced in a study of blood T cell repertoires in COVID-19. Repertoires were generated with immunoSEQ multiplex PCR, while TCRdb's copy carries only in-frame clones and drops some. The repertoire holds roughly 130,000 clones, with 75% to 85% as singletons. Sequencing input: peripheral blood. Receptors were obtained from a woman aged 70 to 79 with COVID-19, enrolled during active disease.

This chain connects TRBV6-9 to TRBJ2-7; TRBD1 aligns across 9 bases. The V gene's germline CDR1 is MNHGY and CDR2 SVAAGI. Losses at the gene ends were 9 bases for V and 4 bases for J; bases not matched to a gene: 10. This CDR3 comprises 14 residues. CDR3 in DNA: TGTGCCAGGGGGAACGGACAGGGGAGGTACGAGCAGTACTTC. Its protein is CARGNGQGRYEQYF.

The CDR3 loop is CASSIVGTGRGDEQYF. In DNA form, the CDR3 reads TGTGCCAGTAGTATAGTCGGGACAGGAAGGGGCGACGAGCAGTACTTC. The chain uses TRBV19 and TRBJ2-7, with 8 bases identical to TRBD1. In germline, CDR1 is LNHDA, CDR2 SQIVND (reference sequence). V trimming: 1 base; J trimming: 5 bases; junction bases outside the gene matches: 10. The CDR3 loop spans 16 amino acids.